Described below is a single TCR beta chain sequence and its context. This clone's antigen is unknown. A much larger clone lies a single base off, so this may be a read error. Donors were around 37 systemically healthy Caucasian individuals from Russia aged roughly 6 to 100 years. Ten milliliters of peripheral blood were drawn from each donor into EDTA-treated Vacutainer tubes. Ficoll-Paque density-gradient centrifugation was used to isolate PBMCs, with at least 6 million per sample. Trizol reagent was used to extract total RNA from PBMCs, with at least 6 micrograms per sample. Naive CD45RAhigh/CD27high T cell percentages were measured by flow cytometry on a PBMC aliquot from every donor. This sample is drawn from a study of blood T cells in healthy people across ages (dated by TCRdb to about 2015). At the level of the whole study: Template switching captured roughly one uniquely barcoded TCR beta cDNA molecule per two T cells in model experiments. Donors were grouped into four age groups: young (average 16 years), middle-aged (around 39), aged (62) and long-lived (roughly 80). Age-related changes in TCR beta repertoire diversity were measured in the study by deep sequencing normalized with unique cDNA molecular identifiers. To avoid experimental bias, donors of different ages were spread randomly across the sequencing lanes. Two additional independent replicas of 1 million unique cDNA reads from the same blood draw were analyzed for two donors (one aged 18 to 29 and one aged 80 or older). General findings and caveats noted by the study authors: A strong correlation was found between observed TCR beta diversity and the percentage of naive T cells measured by flow cytometry. Estimates of total diversity based on one million sequenced T cells were regarded as lower bounds and as underestimates. Donor CMV infection status was unknown, potentially confounding age-related changes in expanded clonotypes. Conclusive comparison of naive and antigen-experienced compartments was prevented by the profiling of bulk unsorted PBMCs. As age increased, observed TCR beta diversity per million T cells dropped in a roughly linear way, and a significant reduction was already evident by age 40. Compared with the aged group, more naive CD4+ T cells, fewer expanded clones and increased TCR diversity were shown by the long-lived group, suggesting age selection.

The germline V gene gives CDR1 as SGDLS and CDR2 as YYNGEE. Including the terminal cysteine and phenylalanine, the CDR3 comprises 15 residues. Of the read, only the CDR3 DNA is kept; its 45 bases are in frame from base 1. Cut back by 0 bases and 0 bases, the V and J ends lie 10 bases apart. The library was generated by 5' RACE. Sequencing relied on an Illumina HiSeq 2500. A second PCR of roughly 7 to 11 cycles was performed with a sample-barcoded 5' primer and a J-beta primer mix. A template-switch 5' adaptor carrying 12 random nucleotides introduced a unique molecular identifier onto each TCR beta cDNA molecule. Each sample yielded at least 2.5 million CDR3-containing paired-end reads. The Mint cDNA synthesis kit, primed by a TRBC-specific oligonucleotide, was used to synthesize first-strand cDNA from all RNA. Following uracil-DNA glycosylase treatment, all cDNA underwent a first 18-cycle PCR with the universal primers M1SS and BC2_uni_R. Turning to the authors' computational methods: For normalization, 1 million high-quality reads were randomly selected from each sample, with every read carrying a distinct molecular identifier. Reads sharing molecular identifiers were discarded rather than binned into consensus sequences. MiTCR, set to a Q25 quality threshold and the strictest error-elimination algorithm, was used for CDR3 identification, clonotype clustering and error correction. Lower-bound total TCR beta diversity was estimated with a nonparametric unseen species model using Euler transformation. Through fastp at Q25 and MiXCR, TCRdb rebuilt clones from the public reads, retaining in-frame beta chains. CDR3 protein duplicates are merged, each entry listing the most common genes and DNA. TCRdb, rather than the study authors, made the V and J calls. This sample is represented by about 1.5 million distinct CDR3 sequences; approximately 38% of them were singletons. Roughly 8.2% of the sample is in the top ten clones.

The sequence came from a woman under 30 in good health. This sequence uses TRBV9 and TRBJ2-7; TRBD2 could be the D gene, as 6 bases match. Sequencing input: blood. The CDR3 region: CASSVVGRYSYEQYF. The DNA sequence reads TGTGCCAGCAGCGTAGTTGGGAGGTACTCCTACGAGCAGTACTTC. Supplemented by the reference TRBV9 and TRBJ2-7 proteins around the CDR3, the complete variable domain is DSGVTQTPKHLITATGQRVTLRCSPRSGDLSVYWYQQSLDQGLQFLIQYYNGEERAKGNILERFSAQQFPDLHSELNLSSLELGDSALYFCASSVVGRYSYEQYFGPGTRLTVT.